Presented here are 3 T cell receptor beta chains from one specimen sequenced in a study of beta chain features in type 1 diabetes. Every bit of the isolated RNA underwent reverse transcription, so sequencing read expressed TCRB transcripts. Some clones are missing from TCRdb's copy, which holds only in-frame ones; the method was immunoSEQ multiplex PCR. The data show 970,000 or so clones, with 15% to 20% seen just once and around 0.02% held by the top ten. Sequencing input: naive CD4+ T cells from blood. The source of these receptors is a woman aged 18-29 years in good health.

The chain links TRBV2 to TRBJ2-1; a weak D match, TRBD1 (5 bases). This CDR3 is 13 amino acids long. Germline V gene data show CDR1 as SNHLY and CDR2 as FYNNEI. Trimming stripped 7 bases from V and 1 base from J, with 8 bases between. The CDR3: CASTTGSYNEQFF. The CDR3 coding sequence is TGTGCCAGCACCACAGGTTCCTACAATGAGCAGTTCTTC.

Only a few counts were recorded for this clone. The chain recombines TRBV7-2 with TRBJ1-4; tentative D call: TRBD1 (5 bases). CDR3 length equals 12 residues. Trimming took off 2 bases at V and 11 bases at J, with 9 bases between the two ends. The V gene's germline CDR1 is SGHTA and CDR2 FQGNSA. CDR3 sequence reads: CASSLIGEKLFF. CDR3 in DNA: TGTGCCAGCAGCTTAATAGGGGAGAAACTGTTTTTT.

The chain couples TRBV7-9 to TRBJ2-7; D remains unclear. The CDR3 has 15 amino acids. The germline CDR1 and CDR2 sequences are SEHNR and FQNEAQ (reference sequence). The V gene lost 4 bases and the J gene lost 1 base, with 14 bases spanning the gap. CDR3 protein: CASSSQVLTSYEQYF. CDR3 bases: TGTGCCAGCAGCTCGCAAGTTTTGACTTCCTACGAGCAGTACTTC.